The clone carrying this TCR beta chain was counted many times. The source of the sample is a study of CD8+CD57+ T cells in acquired aplastic anemia. V was shortened by 2 bases and J by 5 bases, with 4 bases between the two germline ends. Germline V lookup: CDR1 SGHTA, CDR2 FQGNSA. The CDR3 covers 11 residues. Both TCR beta VDJ combination and CDR3 sequence profiling were carried out. Genomic DNA was the template for this profiling. Via MiXCR, TCRdb re-called the reads, giving one row per CDR3 protein. The data contain tens of thousands of distinct CDR3 sequences, under 50% of them singletons. This TCR derives from a human donor in good health, serving as a control. Input material: sorted CD4+, CD8+, or CD8+CD57+ T cells (not recorded which) from PBMCs. The rearrangement links TRBV7-2 to TRBJ2-7; no firm D call. CDR3 sequence (DNA): TGTGCCAGCAGCTTAAATCACGAGCAGTACTTC. Protein: CASSLNHEQYF.